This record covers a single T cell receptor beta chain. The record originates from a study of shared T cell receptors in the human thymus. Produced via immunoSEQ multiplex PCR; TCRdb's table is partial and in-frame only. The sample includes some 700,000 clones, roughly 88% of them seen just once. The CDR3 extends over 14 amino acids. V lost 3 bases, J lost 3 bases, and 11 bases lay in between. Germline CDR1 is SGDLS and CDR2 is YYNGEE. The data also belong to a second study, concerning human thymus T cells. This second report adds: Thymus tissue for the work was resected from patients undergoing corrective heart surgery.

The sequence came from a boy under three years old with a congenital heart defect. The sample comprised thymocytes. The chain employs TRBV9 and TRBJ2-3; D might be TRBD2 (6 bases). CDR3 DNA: TGTGCCAGCAGCGAGAGGAGGGAAACAGATACGCAGTATTTT. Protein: CASSERRETDTQYF.